The 23 T cell receptor beta chains listed next were all sequenced from one sample in a study of shared clonotypes between healthy human individuals. The table came from immunoSEQ multiplex PCR; TCRdb's copy has only in-frame clones and leaves some out. The data contain hundreds of thousands of clones, roughly four fifths of them singletons. Sequencing was performed on PBMCs. The origin of the receptors is a woman between 40 and 50 years old in good health. Some clones in this sample may be carry-over from other donors' samples.

The chain carries TRBV6-6 and TRBJ2-1; either TRBD1 or TRBD2 may supply D (6 bases each). Trimming took 6 bases from V and 13 from J, leaving 13 bases between them. The germline V gene has CDR1 MNHNY and CDR2 SVGAGI (reference sequence). The CDR3 consists of 11 residues. The CDR3 reads CASSPGAGQFF. In DNA form, the CDR3 reads TGTGCCAGCAGCCCGGGGGCGGGACAGTTCTTC.

This chain connects TRBV5-1 to TRBJ2-1; 9 nucleotides line up with TRBD2. This CDR3 region has 15 residues. The ends lost 3 bases at V and 3 bases at J; junction bases unmatched: 4. CDR1 SGHRS and CDR2 YFSETQ come from the germline V gene. CDR3 sequence (DNA): TGCGCCAGCAGCTCGACTAGCGGAGACTACAATGAGCAGTTCTTC. This translates into CASSSTSGDYNEQFF.

The V gene is TRBV2, the J gene TRBJ2-3; 7 nucleotides line up with TRBD1. Germline CDR1 reads SNHLY; CDR2 reads FYNNEI. The CDR3 is 15 amino acids. V was pared by 7 bases and J by 3 bases, with 10 bases of the junction left unmatched. This chain's CDR3 is CASTSTGSGTDTQYF. CDR3 nucleotide sequence: TGTGCCAGCACCTCGACAGGGTCAGGGACAGATACGCAGTATTTT.

The gene calls are TRBV4-2 and TRBJ1-2; D unclear. CDR1 LGHNA and CDR2 YNFKEQ come from the germline V gene. The CDR3 has 14 amino acids. V lost 1 base to trimming and J lost 3 bases, with 9 bases between them. In DNA form, the CDR3 reads TGTGCCAGCAGCCAAGGGTTTCTGGACTATGGCTACACCTTC. This translates into CASSQGFLDYGYTF.

The V call is TRBV7-9, the J call TRBJ2-1; D is undetermined. This CDR3 contains 12 residues. Per the germline V gene, CDR1 is SEHNR and CDR2 is FQNEAQ (reference sequence). The V end was cut by 4 bases, the J end by 9 bases, with 10 bases between. The CDR3 DNA follows: TGTGCCAGCAGCTCCGGTTTTGGTGAGCAGTTCTTC. Translated, it gives CASSSGFGEQFF.

The V call is TRBV28, the J call TRBJ1-4; 9 bases line up with TRBD1. The CDR3 is made up of 17 amino acids. With 5 bases clipped from V and 8 bases from J, the junction kept 15 bases outside the gene matches. Looked up from germline, CDR1 is MDHEN and CDR2 is SYDVKM. The DNA of the CDR3 is TGTGCCAGCAGTCTACCGGGACAGGGAGTATCCTCAGAAAAACTGTTTTTT. Protein product: CASSLPGQGVSSEKLFF.

Notes on this clone: Germline and junction disagree at one end, which may indicate a read error. The chain couples TRBV6-6 to TRBJ2-7; D perhaps matches TRBD2 (6 bases). Germline lookup yields CDR1 MNHNY and CDR2 SVGAGI (reference sequence). This CDR3 region has 11 residues. The CDR3 sequence is CASSYETSRHF. The CDR3 bases are TGTGCCAGCAGTTACGAGACTAGTCGACACTTC.

The V call is TRBV10-1, the J call TRBJ2-1; the D gene is possibly TRBD2 (6 bases). Germline V gives CDR1 WNHNN, CDR2 SYGVQD (reference sequence). CDR3 length equals 16 residues. Trimming pared 0 bases from V and 4 bases from J, leaving 13 bases between. CDR3 bases: TGCGCCAGCAGTGAGTCGCTAGGAGGGCGATACAATGAGCAGTTCTTC. This gives the protein CASSESLGGRYNEQFF.

V is TRBV6-5 and J is TRBJ1-1; tentatively, D is TRBD1 (6 bases). From germline, CDR1 is MNHEY and CDR2 SVGAGI. The V and J ends lost 6 bases and 0 bases respectively, with 8 bases between them. The CDR3 sequence is 13 residues long. The CDR3 DNA sequence: TGTGCCAGCAGCAGGGGATTGAACACTGAAGCTTTCTTT. Translation: CASSRGLNTEAFF.

This chain links TRBV5-1 with TRBJ2-2, with 7 bases that match TRBD1. Trimming removed 0 bases from V and 5 bases from J; junction bases left unmatched: 7. CDR3 length: 16 residues. Germline V gives CDR1 SGHRS, CDR2 YFSETQ. The CDR3, as DNA: TGCGCCAGCAGCTTGGAAGGGACAGCGACTACCGGGGAGCTGTTTTTT. The encoded protein is CASSLEGTATTGELFF.

The gene calls are TRBV7-3 and TRBJ2-1, with 9 bases lining up with TRBD2. The ends lost 4 bases at V and 7 bases at J; junction bases unmatched: 8. Germline V gene sequence: CDR1 SGHTA, CDR2 FQGTGA. The CDR3 totals 15 residues. CDR3 protein: CASSSSGMVWNEQFF. In DNA form, the CDR3 reads TGTGCCAGCAGCTCTAGCGGGATGGTCTGGAATGAGCAGTTCTTC.

The chain uses TRBV13 and TRBJ2-5, with D perhaps given as TRBD1 or TRBD2 (5 bases each). CDR3 size: 14 residues. Trimming removed 4 bases at V and 5 bases at J, with 14 bases between. Germline V CDR1 and CDR2: PRHDT, FYEKMQ (reference sequence). CDR3 sequence: CASSSIAPGETQYF. CDR3 nucleotide sequence: TGTGCCAGCAGCTCTATAGCGCCAGGGGAGACCCAGTACTTC.

This chain uses TRBV7-9 with TRBJ2-7, with D perhaps matching TRBD2 (6 bases). V was pared by 5 bases and J by 2 bases, with 16 bases between. The CDR3 sequence is 15 residues long. Germline assignment: CDR1 SEHNR and CDR2 FQNEAQ (reference sequence). The CDR3 bases are TGTGCCAGCAGCCACCACTCGGGAGCTACCTACGAGCAGTACTTC. The encoded protein is CASSHHSGATYEQYF.

The chain combines TRBV19 with TRBJ2-7, with 7 nucleotides matching TRBD2. CDR3 size: 15 residues. Trimming removed 3 bases from V and 4 bases from J; junction bases left unmatched: 9. In germline, CDR1 is LNHDA, CDR2 SQIVND (reference sequence). CDR3 sequence (DNA): TGTGCCAGTAGTATCAAGCGGGACCCCGTTTACGAGCAGTACTTC. This translates into CASSIKRDPVYEQYF.

This chain connects TRBV18 to TRBJ2-3, with D possibly TRBD2 on 6 matching bases. Trimming removed 4 bases at V and 0 bases at J, with 20 bases between. The germline V gene has CDR1 KGHSH and CDR2 LQKENI. This CDR3 is 18 amino acids long. CDR3 loop: CASSQIPVGLRSTDTQYF. The CDR3 DNA reads as TGTGCCAGCTCACAAATCCCGGTGGGACTTCGAAGCACAGATACGCAGTATTTT.

The chain has TRBV5-1 and TRBJ2-7; 11 bases fit TRBD1. Germline values: CDR1 SGHRS, CDR2 YFSETQ. This CDR3 spans 13 amino acids. With 7 bases clipped from V and 7 bases from J, the junction kept 7 bases outside the gene matches. CDR3 sequence: CASRGQGAGEQYF. The CDR3 coding sequence is TGCGCCAGCCGCGGACAGGGGGCTGGTGAGCAGTACTTC.

This clone showed up just once. The chain joins TRBV28 to TRBJ1-1; no clear D. V lost 6 bases and J 11 bases, leaving 16 bases between the germline ends. Germline V CDR1 and CDR2: MDHEN, SYDVKM. The CDR3 extends over 12 amino acids. CDR3 region: CASSRARKGAFF. Written as DNA, the CDR3 is TGTGCCAGCAGCCGTGCCCGAAAAGGGGCTTTCTTT.

As to this clone: With a far larger clone one base away, a read error is the likely cause. Other DNA sequences within the sample encode an identical CDR3. V usage is TRBV4-3 and J usage is TRBJ2-2; a weak D match, TRBD2 (6 bases). This CDR3 has 16 amino acids. V was clipped by 0 bases and J by 6 bases, with 14 bases between them. Germline-derived CDR1 and CDR2 are LGHNA and YSLEER. The CDR3 loop reads CASSQDTLGGPGELFF. CDR3 DNA: TGCGCCAGCAGCCAAGATACGCTAGGAGGGCCCGGGGAGCTGTTTTTT.

Only one count was recorded for this clone. This sequence joins TRBV11-3 and TRBJ2-1; D is possibly TRBD1 or TRBD2 (5 bases each). With 5 bases removed from V and 8 bases from J, the gap between germline ends came to 16 bases. From germline, CDR1 is SGHNT and CDR2 YENEEA. The CDR3 totals 14 residues. CDR3 nucleotide sequence: TGTGCCAGCAGCGGGTCCGGGACCAGGTATGAGCAGTTCTTC. The encoded protein is CASSGSGTRYEQFF.

The gene calls are TRBV7-8 and TRBJ1-1; D remains unclear. The germline V gene has CDR1 SGHVS and CDR2 FQNEAQ. Between the trimmed V and J ends, which lost 1 base and 0 bases, there was a span of 9 bases. This CDR3 has 15 amino acids. The CDR3 protein is CASSLGGSVNTEAFF. CDR3 DNA: TGTGCCAGCAGCTTAGGAGGGTCCGTGAACACTGAAGCTTTCTTT.

This chain connects TRBV5-1 to TRBJ1-1; 10 bases are a match to TRBD1. From germline, CDR1 is SGHRS and CDR2 YFSETQ. The length of the CDR3 is 15 residues. V lost 2 bases, J lost 4 bases, and 5 bases stayed unmatched. CDR3 residues: CASSFGTGAGTEAFF. In nucleotides, the CDR3 is TGCGCCAGCAGCTTCGGGACAGGGGCGGGCACTGAAGCTTTCTTT.

This clone was recorded once. This rearrangement joins TRBV19 to TRBJ2-1; D gene unclear. The CDR3 is 11 residues long. Trimming left V 3 bases short and J 3 bases short, with 0 bases between. Germline values: CDR1 LNHDA, CDR2 SQIVND (reference sequence). CDR3 nucleotides: TGTGCCAGTAGTATCTACAATGAGCAGTTCTTC. Protein product: CASSIYNEQFF.

The chain couples TRBV7-2 to TRBJ2-1; D is undetermined. Germline assignment: CDR1 SGHTA and CDR2 FQGNSA. V dropped 1 base and J dropped 3 bases, with 7 bases sitting between them. The CDR3 extends over 14 amino acids. This CDR3 is CASSLGENYNEQFF. CDR3 bases: TGTGCCAGCAGCTTAGGGGAAAACTACAATGAGCAGTTCTTC.